Listed below are T cell receptor beta chains from one sample, sequenced in a study of OX40 agonist ivuxolimab in advanced cancers. Generated by immunoSEQ multiplex PCR, the TCRdb table keeps only in-frame clones and is missing some. This sample carries roughly 76,000 clones, around 86% of them seen once, and the ten largest clones take 2.5% to 3%. The source was CD4+ or CD8+ T cells sorted from blood, collected in a trial of the OX40 agonist ivuxolimab. The receptor set was obtained from an adult with an advanced solid tumor such as melanoma, head and neck, liver or kidney cancer. Both conserved end residues are part of each CDR3. A D gene is named only where the DNA matches it firmly. Where a row states a size, it is once, few, many or the class of an expanded clone; other rows omit it.

j_call cdr3_length v_call clone_size d_call cdr3_nt cdr3_aa
TRBJ1-5 14 TRBV12-5 - - TGTGCTAGTGGTTTGGAGGCGGGGAGAAAGCCCCAGCATTTT CASGLEAGRKPQHF
TRBJ1-5 13 TRBV5-1 - - TGCGCCAGCAGCTTCGGCCCTAATCAGCCCCAGCATTTT CASSFGPNQPQHF
TRBJ1-5 15 TRBV27 few - TGTGCCAGTGGGGCGACACCCCAGGGCAATCAGCCCCAGCATTTT CASGATPQGNQPQHF
TRBJ2-2 16 TRBV5-1 - TRBD1 TGCGCCAGCAGCCCCCTGACAGGGAGAAACACCGGGGAGCTGTTTTTT CASSPLTGRNTGELFF
TRBJ2-3 11 TRBV29-1 - - TGCAGCGCCGGGCCTTCAGATACGCAGTATTTT CSAGPSDTQYF
TRBJ2-1 15 TRBV7-9 - TRBD1 TGTGCCAGCAGACAAGACAGGGACGGCGGCAATGAGCAGTTCTTC CASRQDRDGGNEQFF
TRBJ1-3 13 TRBV2 - TRBD1 TGTGCCAGCAGTGAGGACAGGGGTCACACCATATATTTT CASSEDRGHTIYF
TRBJ1-5 15 TRBV28 - TRBD1 TGTGCCAGCAGTTACCGGGACAGGGTAAATCAGCCCCAGCATTTT CASSYRDRVNQPQHF
TRBJ2-5 15 TRBV29-1 - - TGCAGCGTTGTTCGGGGCTCCTCTTGGGGAGAGACCCAGTACTTC CSVVRGSSWGETQYF
TRBJ1-1 14 TRBV7-2 - TRBD1 TGTGCCAGCAGCCTCAGGGGGGTGAACACTGAAGCTTTCTTT CASSLRGVNTEAFF
TRBJ1-4 16 TRBV28 once - TGTGCCAGCAGTTCAATTTCATACGCAACTAATGAAAAACTGTTTTTT CASSSISYATNEKLFF
TRBJ2-1 15 TRBV5-1 - TRBD1 TGCGCCAGCAGCTTGGAGGCAGGGGGTAGCTATGAGCAGTTCTTC CASSLEAGGSYEQFF
TRBJ1-2 14 TRBV5-5 - - TGTGTCAGCATACCTACAGAGTACAACTATGGCTACACCTTC CVSIPTEYNYGYTF
TRBJ2-1 16 TRBV7-2 once - TGTGCCAGCAGCTTAGCCTTCGGGAGCTCCTACAATGAGCAGTTCTTC CASSLAFGSSYNEQFF
TRBJ2-1 15 TRBV19 - TRBD1 TGTGCCAGTAGTCCCCGGACAGGGGTCTACAATGAGCAGTTCTTC CASSPRTGVYNEQFF
TRBJ2-7 13 TRBV6-6 - - TGTGCCAGCAGTTACTTAGCCTCCTACGAGCAGTACTTC CASSYLASYEQYF
TRBJ1-2 14 TRBV29-1 - TRBD1 TGCAGCGTTGAGTGGGACAGGGTTCGGGATGGCTACACCTTC CSVEWDRVRDGYTF
TRBJ1-3 13 TRBV7-8 - - TGTGCCAGTAGCCCCTGGGGTGGAAACACCATATATTTT CASSPWGGNTIYF
TRBJ1-1 13 TRBV13 - - TGTGCCAGCAGCTTAAACCGAAACACTGAAGCTTTCTTT CASSLNRNTEAFF
TRBJ2-2 17 TRBV10-3 - TRBD2 TGTGCCATCGCCGTGCGCGGGGGGACTCAATACACCGGGGAGCTGTTTTTT CAIAVRGGTQYTGELFF
TRBJ1-1 14 TRBV11-3 once - TGTGCCAGCAGCCCGCAGGGTGGGTACACTGAAGCTTTCTTT CASSPQGGYTEAFF
TRBJ2-2 17 TRBV28 - - TGTGCCAGCACCACCTATACGTGGGGGCAAGACACCGGGGAGCTGTTTTTT CASTTYTWGQDTGELFF